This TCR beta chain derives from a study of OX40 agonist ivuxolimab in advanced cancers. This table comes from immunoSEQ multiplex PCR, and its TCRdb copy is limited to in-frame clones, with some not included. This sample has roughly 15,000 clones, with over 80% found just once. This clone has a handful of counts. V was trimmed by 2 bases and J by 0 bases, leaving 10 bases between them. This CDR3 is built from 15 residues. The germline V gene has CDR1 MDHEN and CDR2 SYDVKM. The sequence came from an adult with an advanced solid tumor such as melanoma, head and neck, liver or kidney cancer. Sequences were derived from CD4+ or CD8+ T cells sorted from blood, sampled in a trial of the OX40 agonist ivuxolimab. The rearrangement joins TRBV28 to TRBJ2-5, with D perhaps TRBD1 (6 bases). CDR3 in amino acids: CASSLLGADQETQYF. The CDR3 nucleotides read TGTGCCAGCAGTTTACTGGGGGCGGACCAAGAGACCCAGTACTTC.